This TCR beta chain was obtained from a study of CD8+ T cells in alopecia areata. Background on the study: Treated patients took oral tofacitinib at 5 to 10 mg twice daily. Among treated patients, severity was scored by affected scalp area percentage.

Per the germline V gene, CDR1 is SGHAT and CDR2 is FQNNGV. V shed 4 bases and J 8 bases; nucleotides not matched to a gene: 7. The CDR3 has 14 residues. Treatment defined: oral pan-JAK inhibitor, 5-10 mg twice daily. Extracted from the samples, RNA was reverse transcribed into cDNA to serve as the sequencing template. Method: immunoSEQ multiplex PCR; TCRdb's copy keeps in-frame clones and lacks some. The sample holds 150,000 to 200,000 clones, just under 65% seen once. This receptor was obtained from a human donor with alopecia areata. Specimen: CD4+ T cells sorted from blood, collected around week 50, from a patient treated with tofacitinib. The chain has TRBV11-2 and TRBJ2-1; 8 nucleotides agree with TRBD1. The CDR3 region has the DNA TGTGCCAGCAGCTCCTCGGACAGGGCAGATGAGCAGTTCTTC. Its translation is CASSSSDRADEQFF.